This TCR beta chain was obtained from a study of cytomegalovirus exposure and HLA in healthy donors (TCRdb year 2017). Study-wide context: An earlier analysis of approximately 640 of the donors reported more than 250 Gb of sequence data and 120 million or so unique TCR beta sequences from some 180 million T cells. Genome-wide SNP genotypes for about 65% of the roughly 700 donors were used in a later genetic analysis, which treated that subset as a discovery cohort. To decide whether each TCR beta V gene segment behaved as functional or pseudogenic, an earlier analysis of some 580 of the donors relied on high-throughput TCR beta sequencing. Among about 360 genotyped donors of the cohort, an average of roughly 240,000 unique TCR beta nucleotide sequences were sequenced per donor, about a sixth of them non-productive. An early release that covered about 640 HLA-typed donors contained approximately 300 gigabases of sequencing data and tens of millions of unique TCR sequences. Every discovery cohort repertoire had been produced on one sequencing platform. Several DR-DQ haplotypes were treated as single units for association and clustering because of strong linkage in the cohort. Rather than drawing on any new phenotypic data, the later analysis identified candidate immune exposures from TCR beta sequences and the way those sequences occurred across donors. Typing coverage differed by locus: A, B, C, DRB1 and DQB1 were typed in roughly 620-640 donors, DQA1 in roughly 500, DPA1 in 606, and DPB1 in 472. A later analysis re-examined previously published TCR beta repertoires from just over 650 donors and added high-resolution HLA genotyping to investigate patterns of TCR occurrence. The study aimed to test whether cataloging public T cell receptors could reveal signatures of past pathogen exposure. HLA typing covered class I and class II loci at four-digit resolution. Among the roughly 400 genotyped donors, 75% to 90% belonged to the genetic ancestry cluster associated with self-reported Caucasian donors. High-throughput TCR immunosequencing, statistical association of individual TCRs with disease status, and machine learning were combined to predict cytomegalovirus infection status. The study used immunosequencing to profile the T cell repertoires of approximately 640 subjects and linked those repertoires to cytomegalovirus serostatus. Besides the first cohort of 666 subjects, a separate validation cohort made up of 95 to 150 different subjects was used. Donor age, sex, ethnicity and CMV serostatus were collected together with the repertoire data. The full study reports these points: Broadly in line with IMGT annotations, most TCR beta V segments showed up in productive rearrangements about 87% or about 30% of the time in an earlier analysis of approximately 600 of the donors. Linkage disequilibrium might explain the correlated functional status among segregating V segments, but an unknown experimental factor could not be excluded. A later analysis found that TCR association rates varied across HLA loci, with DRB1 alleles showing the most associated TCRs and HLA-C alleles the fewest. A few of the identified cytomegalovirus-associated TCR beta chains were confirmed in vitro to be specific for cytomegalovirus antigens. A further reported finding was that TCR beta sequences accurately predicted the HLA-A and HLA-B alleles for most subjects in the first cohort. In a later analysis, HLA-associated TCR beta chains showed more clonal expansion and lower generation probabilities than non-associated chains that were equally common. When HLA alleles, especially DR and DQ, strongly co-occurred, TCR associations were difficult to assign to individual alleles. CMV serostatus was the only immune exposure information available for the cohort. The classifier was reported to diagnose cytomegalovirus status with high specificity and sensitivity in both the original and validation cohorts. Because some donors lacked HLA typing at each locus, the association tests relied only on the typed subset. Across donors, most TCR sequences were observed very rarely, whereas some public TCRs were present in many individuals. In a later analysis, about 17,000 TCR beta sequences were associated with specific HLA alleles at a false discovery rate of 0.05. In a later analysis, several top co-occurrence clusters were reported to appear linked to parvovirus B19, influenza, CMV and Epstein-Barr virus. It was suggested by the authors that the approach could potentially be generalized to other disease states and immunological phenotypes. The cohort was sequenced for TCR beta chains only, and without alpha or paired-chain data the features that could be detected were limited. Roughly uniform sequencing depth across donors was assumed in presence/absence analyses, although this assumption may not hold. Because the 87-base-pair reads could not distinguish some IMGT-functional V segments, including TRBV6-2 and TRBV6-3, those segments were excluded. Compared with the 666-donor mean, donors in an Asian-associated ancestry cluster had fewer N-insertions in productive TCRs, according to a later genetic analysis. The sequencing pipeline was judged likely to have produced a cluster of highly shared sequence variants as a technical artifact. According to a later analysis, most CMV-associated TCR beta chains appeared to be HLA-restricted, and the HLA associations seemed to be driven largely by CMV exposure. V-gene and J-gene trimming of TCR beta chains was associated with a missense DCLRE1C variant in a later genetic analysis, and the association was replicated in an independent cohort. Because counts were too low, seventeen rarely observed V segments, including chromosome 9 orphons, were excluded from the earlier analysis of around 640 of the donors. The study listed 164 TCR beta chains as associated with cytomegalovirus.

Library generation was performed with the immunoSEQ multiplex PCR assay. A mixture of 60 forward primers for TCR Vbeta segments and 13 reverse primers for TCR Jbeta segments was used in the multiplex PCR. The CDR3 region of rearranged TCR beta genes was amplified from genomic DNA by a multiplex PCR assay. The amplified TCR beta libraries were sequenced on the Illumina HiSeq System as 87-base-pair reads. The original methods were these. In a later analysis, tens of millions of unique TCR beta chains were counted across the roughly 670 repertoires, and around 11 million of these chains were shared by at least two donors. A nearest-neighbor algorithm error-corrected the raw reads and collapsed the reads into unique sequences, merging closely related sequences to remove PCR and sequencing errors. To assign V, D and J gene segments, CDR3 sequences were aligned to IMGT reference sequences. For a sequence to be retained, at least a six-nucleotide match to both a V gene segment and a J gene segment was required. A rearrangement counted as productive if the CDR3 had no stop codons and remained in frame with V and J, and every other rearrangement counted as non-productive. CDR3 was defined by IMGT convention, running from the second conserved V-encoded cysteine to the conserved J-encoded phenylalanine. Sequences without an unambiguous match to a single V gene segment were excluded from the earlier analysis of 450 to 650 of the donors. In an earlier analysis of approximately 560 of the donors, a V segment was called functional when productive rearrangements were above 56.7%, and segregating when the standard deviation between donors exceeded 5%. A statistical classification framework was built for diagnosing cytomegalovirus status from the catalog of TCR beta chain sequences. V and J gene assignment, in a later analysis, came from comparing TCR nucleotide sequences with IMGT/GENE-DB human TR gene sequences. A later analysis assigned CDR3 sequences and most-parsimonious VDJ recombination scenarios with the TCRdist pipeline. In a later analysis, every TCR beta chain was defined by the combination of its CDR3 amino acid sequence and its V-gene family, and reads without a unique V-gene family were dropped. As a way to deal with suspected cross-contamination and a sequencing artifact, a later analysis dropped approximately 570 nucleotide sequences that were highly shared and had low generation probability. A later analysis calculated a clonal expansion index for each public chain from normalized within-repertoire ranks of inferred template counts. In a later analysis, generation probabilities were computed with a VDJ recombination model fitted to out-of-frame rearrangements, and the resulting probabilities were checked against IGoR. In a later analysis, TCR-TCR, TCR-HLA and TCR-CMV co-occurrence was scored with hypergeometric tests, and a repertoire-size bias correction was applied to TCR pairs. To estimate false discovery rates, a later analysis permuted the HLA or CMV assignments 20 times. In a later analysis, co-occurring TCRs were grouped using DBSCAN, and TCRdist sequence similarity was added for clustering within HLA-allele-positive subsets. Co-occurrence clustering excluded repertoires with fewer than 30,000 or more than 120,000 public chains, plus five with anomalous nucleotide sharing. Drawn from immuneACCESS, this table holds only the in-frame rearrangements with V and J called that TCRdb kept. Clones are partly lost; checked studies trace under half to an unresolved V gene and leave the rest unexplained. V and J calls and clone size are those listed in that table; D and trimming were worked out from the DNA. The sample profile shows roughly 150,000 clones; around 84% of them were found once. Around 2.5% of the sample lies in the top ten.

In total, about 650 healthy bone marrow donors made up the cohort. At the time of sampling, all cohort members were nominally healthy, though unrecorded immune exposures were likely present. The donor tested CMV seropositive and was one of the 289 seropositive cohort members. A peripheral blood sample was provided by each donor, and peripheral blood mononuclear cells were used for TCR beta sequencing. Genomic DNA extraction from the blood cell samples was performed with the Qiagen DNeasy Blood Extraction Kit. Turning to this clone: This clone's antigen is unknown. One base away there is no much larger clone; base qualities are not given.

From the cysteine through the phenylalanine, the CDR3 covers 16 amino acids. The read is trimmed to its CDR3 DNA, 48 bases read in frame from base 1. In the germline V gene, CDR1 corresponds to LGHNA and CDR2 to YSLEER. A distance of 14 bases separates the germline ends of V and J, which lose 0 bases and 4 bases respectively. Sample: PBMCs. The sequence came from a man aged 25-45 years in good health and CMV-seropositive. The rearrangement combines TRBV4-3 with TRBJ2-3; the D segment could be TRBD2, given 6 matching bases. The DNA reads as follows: TGCGCCAGCAGCCAAGAACAGCCGGGAGCAGCAGATACGCAGTATTTT. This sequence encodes CASSQEQPGAADTQYF.